Here is one T cell receptor beta chain with its context. Its target antigen remains unknown. Base qualities are not recorded, but no much larger clone differs from it by a single base. The germline V gene (reference sequence) provides CDR1 GTSNPN and CDR2 SVGIG. Measured from the cysteine to the phenylalanine, the CDR3 is 13 residues long. Just CDR3 DNA is preserved here, 39 bases in frame from base 1. V and J are truncated by 3 bases and 2 bases respectively, leaving an intervening sequence of 7 bases. This specimen's time point label, per the study, means: blood from clinic visit 5 months post-surgery; TSC patient then seizure free. The surgery cases with the highest brain T cell transcript signatures were chosen for TCR beta chain sequencing of brain tissue, and also of blood when blood was available. Before surgery, the patients had been given at least one anti-epileptic drug. TCR-sequenced patients were children with drug-resistant epilepsy due to tuberous sclerosis complex, focal cortical dysplasia, Rasmussen encephalitis or hemimegalencephaly. The Monarch genomic DNA purification kit was used to extract bulk genomic DNA from unsorted brain tissue and whole blood.

This sample stems from a study of brain T cells in children with intractable seizures (dated by TCRdb to the early 2020s). About the investigation overall: Resected brain tissue from some 53 pediatric epilepsy surgery cases was first screened for immune gene transcripts using a NanoString immunology panel. Among the 12 selected surgery cases, eight also had pre-surgery blood sequenced, leaving four with brain tissue only.

The immunoSEQ assay was used to generate TCR beta chain sequences from genomic DNA. The original pipeline was this. Any CDR3 sequence that did not begin with the conserved framework cysteine at position 104 was removed by hand. Clonality was calculated as one minus the normalized Shannon's Diversity Index, with values ranging from 0 (maximal diversity) to 1 (oligoclonal). Chi-squared comparison-of-proportions tests assessed whether the same CDR3 differed in frequency between samples, such as brain versus blood. Public clonotypes were identified by searching immuneACCESS, and similarity to known antiviral clonotypes was assessed with the VDJdb browser. The immuneACCESS repertoire file appears here via TCRdb, limited to in-frame rearrangements. These files lack a portion of the clones; in checked studies, under half of the deficit traces to unresolved V genes, and the cause of the others is not known. That table gives V, J and clone size, and the DNA gave D and trimming. Present in this sample are about 320,000 clones, about 93% of which were seen just once. The ten largest clones take up roughly 5.7% of the sample.

Summary of the overall study and its limitations: Viral specificity was inferred solely from CDR3 sequence similarity, and the HCMV serostatus of the patients was not known. Because sequencing depth was different between pre-surgery and post-surgery blood, clones absent from the pre-surgery sample may reflect undersampling.

The sequencing here drew on peripheral blood, taken less than 6 months after surgery. This chain joins TRBV30 to TRBJ2-2; no confident D gene assignment can be made. The TCR originated in a boy younger than two with tuberous sclerosis and intractable seizures. For the CDR3, the sequence is CAWRFGNTGELFF. The nucleotide sequence reads as follows: TGTGCCTGGAGGTTCGGAAACACCGGGGAGCTGTTTTTT.